Listed here is a single TCR beta chain. This clone was recorded only once. No cognate antigen has been identified for it. No per-base quality is available; no much larger clone lies one base away. The CDR3 contains 17 residues, cysteine and phenylalanine counted. Kept here is only the CDR3 DNA, which spans 51 bases and is read in frame from base 1. V and J are truncated by 7 bases and 5 bases respectively, leaving an intervening sequence of 24 bases. The germline V gene encodes CDR1 LNHDA and CDR2 SQIVND (reference sequence). The CDR3 regions of human TCRbeta chains were subjected to immunosequencing. The source study handled its data this way. TCRs in the repertoires were matched against a reference library of SARS-CoV-2-specific TCRs that had been generated with the MIRA antigen-specificity platform. Breadth was defined as the fraction of unique TCRs that were SARS-CoV-2-associated, and depth was defined as the fraction of total T cells that were SARS-CoV-2-associated. Using the MIRA data, each spike-specific TCR was mapped to the spike region that the TCR reacts to and placed in a CD4 or CD8 class. Log10-transformed breadth and depth values were compared by one-way ANOVA with Sidak's multiple comparisons tests. TCRdb took over this immuneACCESS table, retaining in-frame rearrangements with V and J assigned. Such tables are incomplete; in checked studies, under half of the missing clones stem from an unresolved V gene, and the remainder is unexplained. V and J calls plus clone size are reproduced from that table; the DNA served to infer D and trimming. The sample yields over 100,000 clones; 88% were counted once. Of the sample, over 10% falls within the top ten clones.

The source of the sample is a study of T cell responses to AZD1222 COVID-19 vaccine (dated by TCRdb to 2020 to 2022). A note on the overall study: TCR sequencing was performed for 230 to 250 trial participants, of whom roughly 200 were given two doses of AZD1222 and around 25 were given two doses of MenACWY control vaccine. Trial participants were enrolled by age into 18-55, 56-69 and 70-plus year subgroups, with around 150, 28 and 57 TCR-sequenced participants respectively. Overall study outcomes, separate from this receptor: The whole spike protein was spanned by vaccine-associated CD4 TCRs, and dominant responses were seen in regions 160-218 and 743-854. Participants were mostly white British, with more females than males. The authors suggested clonal diversity may have been underestimated. Because no day 14 peak-response samples were available, the repertoires could be characterized only after the peak T cell response. Spike-specific TCR breadth and depth rose significantly after two AZD1222 doses compared with day 0 and with MenACWY recipients. Conclusions about previously exposed vaccinees are limited because only five to seven AZD1222 recipients were SARS-CoV-2 seropositive at baseline. Reportedly, close to half of the unique spike-specific TCRs recognized epitopes lying outside the regions that are mutated in the B.1.351 and B.1.1.7 variants. The 56-69-year group was small, and its depth increase did not reach significance, likely because of low power.

The sample's time point, from its label and the paper: baseline before first vaccination. The treatment or condition label corresponds to: meningococcal conjugate vaccine given as trial control. The vaccinee samples were drawn from two UK trials, COV001 and COV002, one of which was a single-blind randomized controlled phase 2/3 trial testing AZD1222 (ChAdOx1 nCoV-19) in healthy adults. For TCRbeta chain sequencing, PBMC samples were collected from trial participants at day 0 and at day 28 after the second dose. The V and J segments used are TRBV19 and TRBJ2-1; a tentative D call is TRBD1 (6 bases match). The sequenced sample was peripheral blood, obtained on day 0 of MenACWY control vaccination. This clonotype was sampled from an adult in good health. In nucleotides, the sequence is TGTGCCAGTACCATCCTTCCCCGGGACACGATTAACAATGAGCAGTTCTTC. It codes for CASTILPRDTINNEQFF.